This T cell receptor beta chain was observed in a study of response to subunit inactivated influenza vaccine. Study-wide findings and caveats: T cells newly recruited by each seasonal influenza vaccination are few, the authors suggested.

A remark on this clonotype: Its antigen remains unknown.

MiXCR was run by TCRdb on the RT-PCR reads, yielding one entry per CDR3 protein. The repertoire holds approximately 530,000 distinct CDR3 sequences, with 7.2% as singletons. Germline loops: CDR1 KGHSH, CDR2 LQKENI. This CDR3 has 15 residues. Trimming removed 1 base at V and 1 base at J, with 7 bases between. The chain carries TRBV18 and TRBJ2-2; D is undetermined. This clonotype was sampled from a man aged 45-69 years who received an inactivated influenza vaccine. Sequenced material: PBMCs from blood, taken about 24 months after vaccination. The CDR3 bases are TGTGCCAGCTCACCACTCGTGGGGAACACCGGGGAGCTGTTTTTT. It yields the protein CASSPLVGNTGELFF.